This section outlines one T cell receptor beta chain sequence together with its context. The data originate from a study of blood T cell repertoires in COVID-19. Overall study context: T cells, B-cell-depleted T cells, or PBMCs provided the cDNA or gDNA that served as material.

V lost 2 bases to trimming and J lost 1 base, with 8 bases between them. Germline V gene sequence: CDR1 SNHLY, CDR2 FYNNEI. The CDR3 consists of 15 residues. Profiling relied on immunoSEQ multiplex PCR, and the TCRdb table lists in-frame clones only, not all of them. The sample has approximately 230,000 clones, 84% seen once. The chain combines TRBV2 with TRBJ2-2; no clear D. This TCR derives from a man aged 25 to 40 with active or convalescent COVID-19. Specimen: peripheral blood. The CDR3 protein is CASSEIPQNTGELFF. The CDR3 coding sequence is TGTGCCAGCAGTGAAATACCACAGAACACCGGGGAGCTGTTTTTT.